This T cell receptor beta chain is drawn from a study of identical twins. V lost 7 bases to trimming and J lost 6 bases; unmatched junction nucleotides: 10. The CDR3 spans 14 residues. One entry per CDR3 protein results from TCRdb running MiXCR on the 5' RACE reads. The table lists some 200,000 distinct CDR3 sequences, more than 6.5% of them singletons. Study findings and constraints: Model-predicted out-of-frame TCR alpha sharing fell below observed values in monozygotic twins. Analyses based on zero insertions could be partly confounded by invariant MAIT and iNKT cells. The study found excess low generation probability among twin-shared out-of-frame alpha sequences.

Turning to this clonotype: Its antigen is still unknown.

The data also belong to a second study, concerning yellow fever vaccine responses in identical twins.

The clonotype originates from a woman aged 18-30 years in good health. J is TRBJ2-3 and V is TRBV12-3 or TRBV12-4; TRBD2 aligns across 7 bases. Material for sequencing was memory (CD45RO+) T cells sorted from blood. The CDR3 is CASNQAGWGDTQYF. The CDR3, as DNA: TGTGCCAGCAACCAAGCGGGGTGGGGGGATACGCAGTATTTT.